Listed below are T cell receptor beta chains from one sample, sequenced in a study of Ad26.COV2.S vaccination and SARS-CoV-2 variants. Profiled with immunoSEQ multiplex PCR; TCRdb holds only in-frame clones, not every one. The table lists around 450,000 clones, 75% to 90% of them singletons, with about 2.4% in the top ten. The sequencing here drew on peripheral blood, taken in a trial of Ad26.COV2.S vaccine versus placebo. The receptors were gathered from a person aged 18-60 years who received the Ad26.COV2.S COVID-19 vaccine or a placebo. Both conserved end residues are part of each CDR3. D genes are given only for firm matches. Size values are once, few and many counts, or a class for expanded clones, and some rows have none.

D: -
length: 13
V: TRBV9
size: -
J: TRBJ1-2
CDR3: CASSVGANYGYTF
DNA: TGTGCCAGCAGCGTGGGGGCGAACTATGGCTACACCTTC

D: -
length: 14
V: TRBV29-1
size: -
J: TRBJ1-2
CDR3: CSVSDPGANYGYTF
DNA: TGCAGCGTTTCGGACCCGGGGGCTAACTATGGCTACACCTTC

D: -
length: 14
V: TRBV4-2
size: -
J: TRBJ1-4
CDR3: CASSQEVLNEKLFF
DNA: TGTGCCAGCAGCCAAGAAGTGCTTAATGAAAAACTGTTTTTT

D: -
length: 17
V: TRBV24-1
size: -
J: TRBJ1-1
CDR3: CATSDFGRRPPVTEAFF
DNA: TGTGCCACCAGTGATTTTGGTCGCCGGCCCCCGGTCACTGAAGCTTTCTTT

D: TRBD1
length: 18
V: TRBV30
size: -
J: TRBJ2-2
CDR3: CAWSAGWTGVRFPGELFF
DNA: TGTGCCTGGAGCGCCGGATGGACAGGGGTTCGTTTCCCCGGGGAGCTGTTTTTT

D: -
length: 16
V: TRBV5-1
size: -
J: TRBJ1-2
CDR3: CASSHARTEANYGYTF
DNA: TGCGCCAGCAGCCACGCTCGGACAGAGGCTAACTATGGCTACACCTTC

D: -
length: 11
V: TRBV20-1
size: -
J: TRBJ2-1
CDR3: CSAGRRNEQFF
DNA: TGCAGTGCCGGGAGAAGGAATGAGCAGTTCTTC

D: -
length: 12
V: TRBV5-4
size: -
J: TRBJ2-1
CDR3: CASSKDLNEQFF
DNA: TGTGCCAGCAGCAAGGACCTCAATGAGCAGTTCTTC

D: TRBD1
length: 16
V: TRBV4-2
size: once
J: TRBJ1-2
CDR3: CASSQNPGQGSYGYTF
DNA: TGTGCCAGCAGCCAGAACCCGGGACAGGGGTCCTATGGCTACACCTTC

D: TRBD1
length: 16
V: TRBV7-2
size: -
J: TRBJ1-5
CDR3: CASSLVTGGNGQPQHF
DNA: TGTGCCAGCAGCTTAGTAACAGGGGGCAATGGGCAGCCCCAGCATTTT

D: TRBD2
length: 14
V: TRBV27
size: -
J: TRBJ2-5
CDR3: CASAASGGEETQYF
DNA: TGTGCCAGCGCCGCTAGCGGGGGGGAAGAGACCCAGTACTTC

D: -
length: 14
V: TRBV27
size: -
J: TRBJ1-5
CDR3: CASSYRKSNQPQHF
DNA: TGTGCCAGCAGTTACAGAAAGAGTAATCAGCCCCAGCATTTT

D: -
length: 15
V: TRBV4-1
size: -
J: TRBJ2-7
CDR3: CASSQGSVVTYEQYF
DNA: TGCGCCAGCAGCCAAGGTTCGGTGGTGACCTACGAGCAGTACTTC

D: -
length: 15
V: TRBV19
size: -
J: TRBJ1-3
CDR3: CASSIAGLPGNTIYF
DNA: TGTGCCAGTAGTATCGCTGGGTTACCCGGAAACACCATATATTTT

D: TRBD2
length: 14
V: TRBV10-2
size: once
J: TRBJ2-3
CDR3: CASSLAGGKDTQYF
DNA: TGCGCCAGCAGCTTAGCGGGGGGAAAAGATACGCAGTATTTT

D: -
length: 13
V: TRBV12-3/TRBV12-4
size: -
J: TRBJ2-1
CDR3: CASKVIFYNEQFF
DNA: TGTGCCAGCAAAGTTATCTTCTACAATGAGCAGTTCTTC

D: -
length: 13
V: TRBV30
size: -
J: TRBJ2-7
CDR3: CAWSVNSVSEQYF
DNA: TGTGCCTGGAGTGTAAACTCCGTATCCGAGCAGTACTTC